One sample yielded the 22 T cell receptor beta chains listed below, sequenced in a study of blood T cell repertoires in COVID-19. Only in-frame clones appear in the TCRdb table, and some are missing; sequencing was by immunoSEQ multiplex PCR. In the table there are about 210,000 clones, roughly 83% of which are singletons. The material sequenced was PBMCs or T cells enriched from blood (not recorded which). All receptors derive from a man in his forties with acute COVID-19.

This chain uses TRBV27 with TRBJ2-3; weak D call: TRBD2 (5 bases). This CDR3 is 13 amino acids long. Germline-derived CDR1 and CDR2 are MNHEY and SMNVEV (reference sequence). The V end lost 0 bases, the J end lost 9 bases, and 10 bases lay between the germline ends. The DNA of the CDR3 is TGTGCCAGCAGTTTATCGACCCGCGGGACGCAGTATTTT. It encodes CASSLSTRGTQYF.

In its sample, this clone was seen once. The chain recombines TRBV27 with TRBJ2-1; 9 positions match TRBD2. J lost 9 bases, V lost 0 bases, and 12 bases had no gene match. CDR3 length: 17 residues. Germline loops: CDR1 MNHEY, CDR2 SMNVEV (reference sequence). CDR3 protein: CASSLSLVLAGVGEQFF. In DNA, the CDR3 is TGTGCCAGCAGTTTATCGCTAGTACTAGCGGGCGTGGGTGAGCAGTTCTTC.

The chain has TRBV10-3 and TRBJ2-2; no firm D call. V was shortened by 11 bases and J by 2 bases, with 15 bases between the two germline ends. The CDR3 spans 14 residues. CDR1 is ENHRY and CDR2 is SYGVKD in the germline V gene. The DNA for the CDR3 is TGTGCCCTTGCAACAGATCGTAACACCGGGGAGCTGTTTTTT. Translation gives CALATDRNTGELFF.

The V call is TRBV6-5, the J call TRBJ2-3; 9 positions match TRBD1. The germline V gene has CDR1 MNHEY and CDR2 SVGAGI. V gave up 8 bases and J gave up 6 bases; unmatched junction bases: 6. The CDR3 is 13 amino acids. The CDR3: CASGDRAVDTQYF. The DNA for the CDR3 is TGTGCCAGCGGGGACAGGGCCGTGGATACGCAGTATTTT.

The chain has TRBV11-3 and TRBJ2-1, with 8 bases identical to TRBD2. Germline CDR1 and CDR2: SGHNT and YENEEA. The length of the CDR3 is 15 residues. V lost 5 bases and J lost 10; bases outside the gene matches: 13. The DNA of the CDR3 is TGTGCCAGCAGCCCAGTTGGGGGACTAGGCCAGGAGCAGTTCTTC. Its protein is CASSPVGGLGQEQFF.

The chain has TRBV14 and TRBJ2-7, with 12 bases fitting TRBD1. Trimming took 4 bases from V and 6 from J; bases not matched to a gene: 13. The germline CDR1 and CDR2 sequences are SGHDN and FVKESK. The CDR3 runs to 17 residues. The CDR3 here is CASSPHTLRDRGPEQYF. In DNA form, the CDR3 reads TGTGCCAGCAGCCCTCACACACTCCGGGACAGGGGGCCCGAGCAGTACTTC.

The CDR3 loop is CASSSDSLSYEQYF. The CDR3 DNA is TGTGCCAGCAGCTCGGACAGCCTGTCGTACGAGCAGTACTTC. J is TRBJ2-7 and V is TRBV7-9; D perhaps matches TRBD1 (6 bases). The CDR3 consists of 14 residues. V lost 4 bases and J 4 bases, leaving 14 bases between the germline ends. The V gene's germline CDR1 is SEHNR and CDR2 FQNEAQ (reference sequence).

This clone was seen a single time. The CDR3 loop reads CSVVQAGETQYF. The CDR3 bases are TGCAGCGTTGTTCAGGCGGGAGAGACCCAGTACTTC. This chain uses TRBV29-1 with TRBJ2-5, with D possibly TRBD2 on 5 matching bases. The CDR3 runs to 12 residues. Germline CDR1 SQVTM, CDR2 ANQGSEA. Trimming pared 4 bases from V and 4 bases from J, leaving 10 bases between.

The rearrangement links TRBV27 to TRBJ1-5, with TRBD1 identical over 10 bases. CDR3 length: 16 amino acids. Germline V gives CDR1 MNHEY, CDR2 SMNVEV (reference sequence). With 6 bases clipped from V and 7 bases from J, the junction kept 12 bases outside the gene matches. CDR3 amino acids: CASRSSDRGPEQPQHF. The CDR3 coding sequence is TGTGCCAGCAGGTCGAGCGACAGGGGGCCAGAGCAGCCCCAGCATTTT.

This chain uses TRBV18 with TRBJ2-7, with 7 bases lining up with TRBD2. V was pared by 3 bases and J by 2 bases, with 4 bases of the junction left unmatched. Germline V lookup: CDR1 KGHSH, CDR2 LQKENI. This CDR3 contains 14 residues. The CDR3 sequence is CASSPGRGTYEQYF. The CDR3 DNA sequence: TGTGCCAGCTCACCGGGGAGGGGCACCTACGAGCAGTACTTC.

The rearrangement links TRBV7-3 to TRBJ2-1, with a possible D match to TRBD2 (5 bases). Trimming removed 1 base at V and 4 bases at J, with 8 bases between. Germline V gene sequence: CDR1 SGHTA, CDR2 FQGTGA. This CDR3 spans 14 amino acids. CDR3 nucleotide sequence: TGTGCCAGCAGCTTAAGTCCGGGGTACAATGAGCAGTTCTTC. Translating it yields CASSLSPGYNEQFF.

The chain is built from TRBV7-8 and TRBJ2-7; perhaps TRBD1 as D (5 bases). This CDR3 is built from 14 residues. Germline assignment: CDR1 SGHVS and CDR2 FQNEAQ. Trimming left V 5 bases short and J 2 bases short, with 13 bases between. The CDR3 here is CASSQGRVPYEQYF. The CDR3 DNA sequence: TGTGCCAGCAGCCAGGGCAGGGTGCCCTACGAGCAGTACTTC. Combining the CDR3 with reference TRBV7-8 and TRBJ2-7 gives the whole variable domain GAGVSQSPRYKVAKRGQDVALRCDPISGHVSLFWYQQALGQGPEFLTYFQNEAQLDKSGLPSDRFFAERPEGSVSTLKIQRTQQEDSAVYLCASSQGRVPYEQYFGPGTRLTVT.

CDR3 coding DNA: TGTGCCTGGAGTGTACTAGGGATTTTAAACACTGAAGCTTTCTTT. This codes for CAWSVLGILNTEAFF. V gene TRBV30 combines with J gene TRBJ1-1, with no clear D. The germline CDR1 and CDR2 sequences are GTSNPN and SVGIG (reference sequence). This CDR3 is built from 15 residues. Trimming removed 0 bases at V and 2 bases at J, with 13 bases between.

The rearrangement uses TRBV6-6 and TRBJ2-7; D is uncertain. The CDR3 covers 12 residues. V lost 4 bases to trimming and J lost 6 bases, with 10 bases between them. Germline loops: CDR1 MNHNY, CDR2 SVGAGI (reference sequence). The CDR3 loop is CASSSPLAEQYF. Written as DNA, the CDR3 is TGTGCCAGCAGTTCGCCCTTAGCCGAGCAGTACTTC.

The CDR3 here is CASSNSGLGTKGSQPQHF. The CDR3 region has the DNA TGTGCCAGCAGCAATTCCGGGTTGGGCACCAAAGGGAGTCAGCCCCAGCATTTT. V and J are TRBV21-1 and TRBJ1-5. TRBV21-1 is given as a pseudogene. The CDR3 length is 18 residues.

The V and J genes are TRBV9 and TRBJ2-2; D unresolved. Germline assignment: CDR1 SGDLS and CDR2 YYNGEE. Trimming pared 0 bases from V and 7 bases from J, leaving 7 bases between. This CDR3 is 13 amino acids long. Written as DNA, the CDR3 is TGTGCCAGCAGCGTAGGTACTGGCGGGGAGCTGTTTTTT. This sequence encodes CASSVGTGGELFF.

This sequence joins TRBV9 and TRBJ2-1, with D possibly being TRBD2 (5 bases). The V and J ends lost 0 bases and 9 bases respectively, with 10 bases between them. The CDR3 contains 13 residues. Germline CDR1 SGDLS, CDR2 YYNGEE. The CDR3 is CASSVGMEVEQFF. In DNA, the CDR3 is TGTGCCAGCAGCGTAGGTATGGAGGTTGAGCAGTTCTTC.

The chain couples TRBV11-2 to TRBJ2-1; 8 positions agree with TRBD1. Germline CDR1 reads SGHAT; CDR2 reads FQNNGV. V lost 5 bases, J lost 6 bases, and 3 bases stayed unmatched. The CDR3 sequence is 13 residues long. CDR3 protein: CASSLQGVNEQFF. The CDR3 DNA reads TGTGCCAGCAGCCTACAGGGGGTCAATGAGCAGTTCTTC.

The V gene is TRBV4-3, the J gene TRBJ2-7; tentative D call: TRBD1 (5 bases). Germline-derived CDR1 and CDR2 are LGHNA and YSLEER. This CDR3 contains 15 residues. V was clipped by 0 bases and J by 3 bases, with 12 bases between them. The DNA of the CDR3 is TGCGCCAGCAGCCAAGATCGGGTCAGGGTCTACGAGCAGTACTTC. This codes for CASSQDRVRVYEQYF.

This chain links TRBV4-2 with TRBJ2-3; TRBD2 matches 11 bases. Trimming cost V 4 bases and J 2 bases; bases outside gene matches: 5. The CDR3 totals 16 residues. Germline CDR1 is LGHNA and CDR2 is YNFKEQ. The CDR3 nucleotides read TGTGCCAGCAGCCCTCTAGCGGGAGGATCCACAGATACGCAGTATTTT. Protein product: CASSPLAGGSTDTQYF.

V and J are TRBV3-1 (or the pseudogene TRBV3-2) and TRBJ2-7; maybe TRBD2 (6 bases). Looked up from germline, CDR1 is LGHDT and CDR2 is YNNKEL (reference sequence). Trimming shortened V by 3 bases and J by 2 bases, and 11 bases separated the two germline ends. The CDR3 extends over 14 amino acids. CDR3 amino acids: CASSQAGITYEQYF. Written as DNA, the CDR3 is TGTGCCAGCAGCCAGGCGGGGATTACCTACGAGCAGTACTTC.

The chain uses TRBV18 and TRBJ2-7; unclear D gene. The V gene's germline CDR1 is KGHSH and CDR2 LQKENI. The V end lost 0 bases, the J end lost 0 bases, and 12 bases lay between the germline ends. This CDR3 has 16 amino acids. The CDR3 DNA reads TGTGCCAGCTCACCACCCTTCCAGACTTACTCCTACGAGCAGTACTTC. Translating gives CASSPPFQTYSYEQYF.